This TCR beta chain derives from a study of blood T cells in healthy people across ages. Each sample used at least 6 million PBMCs. Trimming took 6 bases from V and 4 from J, leaving 24 bases between them. The CDR3 spans 18 residues. From germline, CDR1 is ENHRY and CDR2 SYGVKD. A second PCR of roughly 7 to 11 cycles used a sample-barcoded 5' primer and a J-beta primer mix. The yield of each sample was at least 2.5 million CDR3-containing paired-end reads. Each CDR3 protein is one row after TCRdb ran MiXCR on the 5' RACE reads. This sample yields fewer than 2,000,000 distinct CDR3 sequences, of which roughly 32% are seen a single time; roughly 12% belongs to the top ten. This clonotype was picked up many times. Its antigen is as yet unknown. Study results and caveats: In long-lived donors, naive CD4+ cell counts and diversity exceeded those of aged donors.

This TCR derives from a woman between 25 and 40 years old in good health. The specimen was blood. The chain has TRBV10-3 and TRBJ1-4; D gene ambiguous. The CDR3 loop reads CAISPLNVRGGNNEKLFF. CDR3 sequence (DNA): TGTGCCATCAGCCCCTTAAATGTTCGTGGCGGTAATAATGAAAAACTGTTTTTT.